This T cell receptor (beta chain) was identified in a study of shared clonotypes between healthy human individuals. All of the donors resided in Nashville, Tennessee, and each was a Caucasian adult. General study results and limits: Sequencing of the sorted subsets was shown by rarefaction to be incomplete despite large depth.

With respect to this clone: What it binds is not known.

The CDR3 extends over 18 amino acids. Looked up from germline, CDR1 is GTSNPN and CDR2 is SVGIG (reference sequence). Between the trimmed V and J ends, which lost 3 bases and 0 bases, there was a span of 18 bases. Methods used by the authors: ImmunoSEQ output lacked quality scores and full-length reads, limiting matched filtering. The table came from immunoSEQ multiplex PCR; TCRdb's copy has only in-frame clones and leaves some out. For V, J and clone size, that table is used; D and trimming come from the DNA. The table has some 320,000 clones, roughly 91% seen once. The specimen was memory CD8+ T cells sorted from blood. Documented subset: CD45RO+ cells pooled with CCR7-negative TemRA cells. The chain links TRBV30 to TRBJ1-6, with D perhaps matching TRBD1 (5 bases). This TCR was recovered from a man between 18 and 35 years old in good health. CDR3 coding DNA: TGTGCCTGGAGAGAACAGGAATACCCTTTCTCCTATAATTCACCCCTCCACTTT. This translates into CAWREQEYPFSYNSPLHF.